This T cell receptor (beta chain) was observed in a study of blood T cell repertoires in COVID-19. CDR3 length equals 15 residues. Germline V gene lookup returns CDR1 LGHDT and CDR2 YNNKEL (reference sequence). Unmatched junction bases numbered 0, after V lost 0 bases and J lost 4 bases. Some clones are missing from TCRdb's copy, which holds only in-frame ones; the method was immunoSEQ multiplex PCR. The sample lists 270,000 or so clones, approximately 86% occurring once. Sequencing input: PBMCs or T cells enriched from blood (not recorded which). The rearrangement joins TRBV3-1 (or the pseudogene TRBV3-2) to TRBJ2-2, with 9 positions matching TRBD2. The receptor comes from a woman aged 18-29 years who had recovered from COVID-19. The CDR3 DNA sequence: TGTGCCAGCAGCCAAGAGGGACTAGCCACCGGGGAGCTGTTTTTT. It codes for CASSQEGLATGELFF.